The 18 T cell receptor beta chains presented below share a single source sample, sequenced in a study of blood T cell repertoires in COVID-19. Produced via immunoSEQ multiplex PCR; TCRdb's table is partial and in-frame only. The repertoire holds roughly 65,000 clones, with 82% as singletons. The material sequenced was peripheral blood. Receptor source: a human donor in a cohort sampled during active COVID-19.

V and J are TRBV5-8 and TRBJ1-4; TRBD1 matches at 10 bases. The V gene's germline CDR1 is SGHTS and CDR2 YDEGEE. This CDR3 region has 15 residues. V shed 4 bases and J 8 bases; nucleotides not matched to a gene: 8. The CDR3 is CASSPPDRGKEKLFF. DNA of the CDR3: TGTGCCAGCAGCCCACCGGACAGGGGGAAGGAAAAACTGTTTTTT.

CDR3 bases: TGTGCCAGCAGTGAGGGACTAGCGGGAGCTGAGCAGTTCTTC. It encodes CASSEGLAGAEQFF. This chain links TRBV2 with TRBJ2-1; TRBD2 matches at 14 bases. The germline gives CDR1 SNHLY, CDR2 FYNNEI. This CDR3 contains 14 residues. V lost 3 bases, J lost 9 bases, and 1 base stayed unmatched.

The rearrangement uses TRBV30 and TRBJ1-6; no clear D gene. The V and J ends lost 1 base and 8 bases respectively, with 12 bases between them. This CDR3 is built from 14 residues. Germline V gene lookup returns CDR1 GTSNPN and CDR2 SVGIG (reference sequence). DNA of the CDR3: TGTGCCTGGAGTGGTCTTATGGGAGATTCACCCCTCCACTTT. It specifies CAWSGLMGDSPLHF.

The CDR3 DNA sequence: TGCGCCAGCAGACAGGGAGTTTCCGGGAACACCATATATTTT. It encodes CASRQGVSGNTIYF. This chain links TRBV5-1 with TRBJ1-3; a weak D match, TRBD1 (6 bases). Germline loops: CDR1 SGHRS, CDR2 YFSETQ. V dropped 5 bases and J dropped 7 bases, with 16 bases sitting between them. The CDR3 has 14 residues.

This chain uses TRBV6-2 or TRBV6-3 with TRBJ1-1; a possible D gene is TRBD1 (6 bases). Trimming took 4 bases from V and 1 from J, leaving 13 bases between them. The CDR3 runs to 15 residues. Germline CDR1 is MNHEY and CDR2 is SVGEGT. The CDR3 region is CASSSDSVSNTEAFF. The DNA of the CDR3 is TGTGCCAGCAGTTCGGACAGTGTATCGAACACTGAAGCTTTCTTT.

The sample holds a few counts of this clone. The chain links TRBV5-1 to TRBJ2-5, with TRBD2 matching 10 bases. This CDR3 has 15 amino acids. CDR1 is SGHRS, CDR2 YFSETQ, per germline. After removal of 0 bases from V and 4 bases from J, the junction contained 3 bases not matched to a gene. The CDR3 coding sequence is TGCGCCAGCAGCTTGGCCTTAGCGGGGGGAGAGACCCAGTACTTC. Translated: CASSLALAGGETQYF.

This clone was detected a few times. The chain uses TRBV6-6 and TRBJ1-6, with a possible D match to TRBD1 (6 bases). Germline V gene sequence: CDR1 MNHNY, CDR2 SVGAGI (reference sequence). The V and J ends lost 0 bases and 10 bases respectively, with 10 bases between them. The CDR3 contains 14 residues. CDR3 nucleotide sequence: TGTGCCAGCAGTTACTCACAGGGCAGGTCACCCCTCCACTTT. As protein: CASSYSQGRSPLHF.

CDR3: CASSSWGGAQNIQYF. CDR3 sequence (DNA): TGTGCCAGCAGTTCCTGGGGAGGGGCCCAAAACATTCAGTACTTC. This chain connects TRBV6-2 or TRBV6-3 to TRBJ2-4; 7 bases match TRBD2. Germline loops: CDR1 MNHEY, CDR2 SVGEGT. This CDR3 comprises 15 residues. V was clipped by 4 bases and J by 5 bases; unmatched bases: 8.

The table lists this clone with a few counts. This chain connects TRBV19 to TRBJ1-5; possibly TRBD1 for D (5 bases). The CDR3 runs to 17 residues. From germline, CDR1 is LNHDA and CDR2 SQIVND (reference sequence). V was clipped by 6 bases and J by 2 bases, with 20 bases between them. Here the CDR3 DNA reads TGTGCCAGTAGGGGTAGACAGACCCCTGGCGGCAATCAGCCCCAGCATTTT. Amino acids: CASRGRQTPGGNQPQHF.

The V gene is TRBV29-1, the J gene TRBJ1-1; 9 nucleotides align to TRBD1. V shed 6 bases, J shed 4 bases, and the junction held 9 bases outside the gene matches. CDR3 length: 14 amino acids. Germline values: CDR1 SQVTM, CDR2 ANQGSEA. The CDR3 DNA sequence: TGCAGCGTAGGGACAGGGAGTGGAATCACTGAAGCTTTCTTT. It codes for CSVGTGSGITEAFF. Variable domain in full (rest from reference TRBV29-1 and TRBJ1-1): SAVISQKPSRDICQRGTSLTIQCQVDSQVTMMFWYRQQPGQSLTLIATANQGSEATYESGFVIDKFPISRPNLTFSTLTVSNMSPEDSSIYLCSVGTGSGITEAFFGQGTRLTVV.

V and J are TRBV5-6 and TRBJ2-7; D perhaps matches TRBD2 (5 bases). The CDR3 spans 14 residues. The V gene's germline CDR1 is SGHDT and CDR2 YYEEEE. The V end was cut by 5 bases, the J end by 1 base, with 13 bases between. In DNA, the CDR3 is TGTGCCAGCAGTCAGAGGACGGGGTCCTACGAGCAGTACTTC. Translated: CASSQRTGSYEQYF.

This clone was found once. The chain carries TRBV29-1 and TRBJ1-1; D gene unclear. The ends were cut back, 6 bases at V and 5 bases at J, with 16 bases in the middle. This CDR3 spans 13 amino acids. Germline CDR1 reads SQVTM; CDR2 reads ANQGSEA. The CDR3 here is CSVTEGGLTEAFF. The DNA of the CDR3 is TGCAGCGTAACCGAGGGTGGGTTGACTGAAGCTTTCTTT.

The V call is TRBV12-3 or TRBV12-4, the J call TRBJ2-5; D gene ambiguous. Trimming removed 6 bases at V and 5 bases at J, with 7 bases between. CDR3 length equals 11 residues. In nucleotides, the CDR3 is TGTGCCAGCAGCCGCACTGAGACCCAGTACTTC. Amino acids: CASSRTETQYF.

The CDR3 is CSDRGRPETQYF. CDR3 bases: TGCAGCGACAGGGGGCGCCCGGAGACCCAGTACTTC. The chain has TRBV29-1 and TRBJ2-5, with 9 nucleotides matching TRBD1. V shed 7 bases and J 5 bases; nucleotides not matched to a gene: 5. The germline gives CDR1 SQVTM, CDR2 ANQGSEA. The CDR3 consists of 12 residues.

V and J are TRBV7-8 and TRBJ2-1; D gene uncertain. The CDR3 sequence is 13 residues long. Germline CDR1 and CDR2: SGHVS and FQNEAQ. The V gene lost 1 base and the J gene lost 5 bases, with 6 bases spanning the gap. The CDR3 DNA is TGTGCCAGCAGCTTAGACGGTCACAATGAGCAGTTCTTC. Translated, it gives CASSLDGHNEQFF.

This chain connects TRBV6-4 to TRBJ2-4; 14 nucleotides align to TRBD2. Germline CDR1 is MRHNA and CDR2 is SNTAGT. The CDR3 runs to 22 residues. After removal of 2 bases from V and 1 base from J, the junction contained 16 bases not matched to a gene. CDR3 residues: CASSDRLAGGPGRRFAKNIQYF. CDR3 DNA sequence: TGTGCCAGCAGTGACAGACTAGCGGGGGGGCCGGGGCGTCGGTTTGCCAAAAACATTCAGTACTTC.

V and J are TRBV2 and TRBJ1-1; D ambiguous. The CDR3 covers 13 residues. Germline V lookup: CDR1 SNHLY, CDR2 FYNNEI. Trimming cost V 3 bases and J 0 bases, with 5 bases left between them. Written as DNA, the CDR3 is TGTGCCAGCAGTGATGAGGTGAACACTGAAGCTTTCTTT. It specifies CASSDEVNTEAFF. The entire variable domain, with the rest obtained from reference TRBV2 and TRBJ1-1, is as follows: EPEVTQTPSHQVTQMGQEVILRCVPISNHLYFYWYRQILGQKVEFLVSFYNNEISEKSEIFDDQFSVERPDGSNFTLKIRSTKLEDSAMYFCASSDEVNTEAFFGQGTRLTVV.

The V gene is TRBV11-2, the J gene TRBJ2-5; D might be TRBD2 (5 bases). The length of the CDR3 is 13 residues. The ends were cut back, 1 base at V and 5 bases at J, with 8 bases in the middle. The V gene's germline CDR1 is SGHAT and CDR2 FQNNGV. CDR3 DNA: TGTGCCAGCAGCTTAGGGCAGCGGGAGACCCAGTACTTC. Protein product: CASSLGQRETQYF.